The sequence of this TCR beta chain was determined in a study of beta chain features in type 1 diabetes. Study overall: The number of sorted cells examined across all samples was around 98 million.

Since all of the isolated RNA was reverse transcribed, expressed TCRB transcripts were what got sequenced. Libraries were prepared by immunoSEQ multiplex PCR; TCRdb keeps only in-frame clonotypes and omits some of them. The table has about 410,000 clones, around 14% seen once. Germline values: CDR1 SGHTA, CDR2 FQGNSA. The CDR3 has 13 amino acids. V was cut by 2 bases and J by 7 bases, with 6 bases left in between. Sequencing used naive CD4+ T cells from blood. The receptor was isolated from a man aged 25 to 45 in good health. The V call is TRBV7-2, the J call TRBJ1-6; D unresolved. The CDR3: CASSLLRNSPLHF. CDR3 sequence (DNA): TGTGCCAGCAGCTTACTACGGAATTCACCCCTCCACTTT.